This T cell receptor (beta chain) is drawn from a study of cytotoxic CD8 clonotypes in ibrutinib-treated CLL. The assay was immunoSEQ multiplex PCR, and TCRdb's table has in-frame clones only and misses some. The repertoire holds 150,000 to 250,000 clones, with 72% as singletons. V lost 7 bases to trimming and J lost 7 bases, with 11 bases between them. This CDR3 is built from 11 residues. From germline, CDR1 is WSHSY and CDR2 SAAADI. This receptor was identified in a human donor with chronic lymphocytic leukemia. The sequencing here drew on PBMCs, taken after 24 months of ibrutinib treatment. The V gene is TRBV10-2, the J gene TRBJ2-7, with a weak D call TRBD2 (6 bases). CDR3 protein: CASISGVEQYF. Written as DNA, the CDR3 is TGCGCCAGCATTAGCGGAGTTGAGCAGTACTTC.